A single sample is the source of the 27 T cell receptor beta chains below, sequenced in a study of blood T cell repertoires in COVID-19. Clones were read by immunoSEQ multiplex PCR, and TCRdb kept only the in-frame ones, dropping some. Here the sample spans about 280,000 clones, 65% to 90% being singletons. The sequenced sample was peripheral blood. These receptors all stem from a human donor in a cohort sampled during active COVID-19.

CDR3 sequence reads: CASSSLAAGTRGFF. The CDR3 DNA follows: TGTGCCAGCAGCTCCCTCGCGGCCGGGACTAGGGGGTTCTTC. This chain uses TRBV11-2 with TRBJ2-1, with 8 bases fitting TRBD2. Per germline, CDR1 SGHAT and CDR2 FQNNGV. The V and J ends lost 4 bases and 15 bases, in that order; junction bases with no gene match: 14. The CDR3 loop spans 14 amino acids.

V usage is TRBV6-5 and J usage is TRBJ2-3, with D possibly being TRBD1 (6 bases). The V and J ends lost 6 bases and 6 bases respectively, with 10 bases between them. The CDR3 consists of 12 residues. Germline V CDR1 and CDR2: MNHEY, SVGAGI. This CDR3 is CASSKGGDTQYF. The CDR3 region has the DNA TGTGCCAGCAGCAAAGGGGGTGATACGCAGTATTTT.

This chain connects TRBV4-3 to TRBJ2-1, with TRBD2 identical over 12 bases. Looked up from germline, CDR1 is LGHNA and CDR2 is YSLEER. The length of the CDR3 is 16 residues. After removal of 1 base from V and 7 bases from J, the junction contained 5 bases not matched to a gene. Here the CDR3 reads CASSQGLAGAQNEQFF. As DNA, the CDR3 is TGCGCCAGCAGCCAAGGACTAGCGGGAGCCCAAAATGAGCAGTTCTTC.

The chain has TRBV28 and TRBJ2-7, with D tentatively TRBD1 (6 bases). From germline, CDR1 is MDHEN and CDR2 SYDVKM. The V gene lost 6 bases and the J gene lost 2 bases, with 14 bases spanning the gap. The CDR3 length is 14 residues. CDR3 sequence: CASRDGQRAYEQYF. Here the CDR3 DNA reads TGTGCCAGCAGGGACGGACAGCGAGCCTACGAGCAGTACTTC.

The chain is built from TRBV19 and TRBJ1-5; 9 nucleotides line up with TRBD1. The CDR3 consists of 14 residues. Trimming cost V 5 bases and J 6 bases; bases outside gene matches: 5. Germline loops: CDR1 LNHDA, CDR2 SQIVND (reference sequence). The CDR3 DNA is TGTGCCAGTAGTCGGACAGGGGACAGTCAGCCCCAGCATTTT. Residues: CASSRTGDSQPQHF.

The gene calls are TRBV7-9 and TRBJ2-7; the D gene is possibly TRBD1 (6 bases). V dropped 5 bases and J dropped 2 bases, with 10 bases sitting between them. The CDR3 totals 13 residues. Germline V CDR1 and CDR2: SEHNR, FQNEAQ (reference sequence). In DNA form, the CDR3 reads TGTGCCAGCAGCCACCAGGGGCCCTACGAGCAGTACTTC. It yields the protein CASSHQGPYEQYF.

This clone has only a few counts. The chain has TRBV7-7 and TRBJ2-2, with a tentative D call TRBD2 (6 bases). The CDR3 is made up of 14 amino acids. Between the trimmed V and J ends, which lost 11 bases and 5 bases, there was a span of 18 bases. Germline V lookup: CDR1 SSHAT, CDR2 FNYEAQ (reference sequence). The chain's CDR3 is CAGSSGSGTGELFF. CDR3 sequence (DNA): TGTGCCGGGAGTTCCGGAAGCGGGACCGGGGAGCTGTTTTTT.

The chain carries TRBV28 and TRBJ2-7, with 10 positions matching TRBD2. The CDR3 covers 15 residues. J gave up 3 bases and V 7 bases, and 9 bases lay outside the gene matches. Germline values: CDR1 MDHEN, CDR2 SYDVKM. As DNA, the CDR3 is TGTGCCAGCAAATCTAGCGGGAGAGGTTTCTACGAGCAGTACTTC. This codes for CASKSSGRGFYEQYF.

This chain connects TRBV19 to TRBJ2-2, with 13 bases aligning to TRBD2. With V trimmed by 5 bases and J by 5 bases, 2 bases remained unmatched. Germline loops: CDR1 LNHDA, CDR2 SQIVND (reference sequence). This CDR3 region has 15 residues. This CDR3 reads CASSAGLAGTGELFF. The CDR3 region has the DNA TGTGCCAGTAGTGCGGGACTAGCGGGAACCGGGGAGCTGTTTTTT.

The genes are TRBV9 and TRBJ2-3; 9 bases fit TRBD2. In germline, CDR1 is SGDLS, CDR2 YYNGEE. The trim removed 4 bases at V and 6 bases at J, leaving 9 bases unmatched. The CDR3 extends over 15 amino acids. This CDR3 is CASSYGLAGRDTQYF. CDR3 nucleotides: TGTGCCAGCAGCTATGGGCTAGCGGGGAGGGATACGCAGTATTTT.

CDR3: CASSFFRTSGNEQYF. The CDR3 DNA reads TGTGCCAGCAGCTTTTTTAGGACTAGCGGTAACGAGCAGTACTTC. This chain joins TRBV5-7 and TRBJ2-7; 10 bases agree with TRBD2. TRBV5-7 is annotated as an ORF whose role is uncertain. The CDR3 runs 15 residues. The J segment lost 5 bases and the V segment lost 2 bases, leaving 7 bases of the junction unmatched.

V gene TRBV7-5 combines with J gene TRBJ2-3; the table's D call TRBD1 went unverified against the DNA. TRBV7-5 is recorded as a pseudogene. CDR3 length: 16 residues. CDR3 nucleotide sequence: TGTGCCAGAAGCATCCGGGACAGGGAATTCACAGATACGCAGTATTTT. It translates to CARSIRDREFTDTQYF.

The J gene is TRBJ2-5, the V gene TRBV28; 7 bases fit TRBD2. V gave up 2 bases and J gave up 3 bases; unmatched junction bases: 9. The CDR3 runs to 16 residues. Germline V lookup: CDR1 MDHEN, CDR2 SYDVKM. CDR3 nucleotide sequence: TGTGCCAGCAGTTTAACCCGGGGGGAGGTTGAAGAGACCCAGTACTTC. Protein: CASSLTRGEVEETQYF.

The rearrangement joins TRBV5-1 to TRBJ2-3; TRBD2 matches at 10 bases. The CDR3 totals 15 residues. J gave up 3 bases and V 4 bases, and 5 bases lay outside the gene matches. Germline CDR1 and CDR2: SGHRS and YFSETQ. The CDR3 DNA reads TGCGCCAGCAGCATAGGACTAGCGGCTACAGATACGCAGTATTTT. Translating gives CASSIGLAATDTQYF.

The chain couples TRBV10-3 to TRBJ2-5, with D perhaps matching TRBD1 (5 bases). V gave up 2 bases and J gave up 4 bases, with 14 bases separating them. This CDR3 comprises 15 residues. The V gene's germline CDR1 is ENHRY and CDR2 SYGVKD. This CDR3 is CAISERIGVGETQYF. In nucleotides, the CDR3 is TGTGCCATCAGTGAGAGGATAGGGGTTGGAGAGACCCAGTACTTC.

The chain uses TRBV5-1 and TRBJ2-7; 7 bases are a match to TRBD2. CDR3 size: 14 residues. The germline CDR1 and CDR2 sequences are SGHRS and YFSETQ. Trimming took 4 bases from V and 12 from J; bases not matched to a gene: 16. The CDR3 sequence is CASSLLGKAGMRYF. CDR3 nucleotide sequence: TGCGCCAGCAGCCTTCTCGGAAAAGCGGGGATGCGGTACTTC.

The J gene is TRBJ2-1, the V gene TRBV5-1; tentatively, D is TRBD2 (6 bases). The germline V gene has CDR1 SGHRS and CDR2 YFSETQ. This CDR3 has 14 residues. Deletions cut 4 bases from V and 5 bases from J, with 13 bases between. CDR3 in amino acids: CASSGTGAHNEQFF. The CDR3 DNA sequence: TGCGCCAGCAGCGGTACGGGAGCGCACAATGAGCAGTTCTTC.

This chain uses TRBV20-1 with TRBJ2-5; D may be TRBD2 (6 bases). This CDR3 has 11 residues. CDR1 and CDR2 from the germline V gene are DFQATT and SNEGSKA (reference sequence). V was pared by 5 bases and J by 7 bases, with 11 bases between. The CDR3 DNA reads as TGCAGTGCTTGGGACTCTCGGACCCAGTACTTC. It specifies CSAWDSRTQYF.

J is TRBJ1-2 and V is TRBV29-1, with D possibly being TRBD1 (5 bases). The CDR3 has 15 amino acids. The germline gives CDR1 SQVTM, CDR2 ANQGSEA. V gave up 4 bases and J gave up 0 bases, with 15 bases separating them. As DNA, the CDR3 is TGCAGCGTTGGGGGCTCCGGGACTACTAACTATGGCTACACCTTC. This codes for CSVGGSGTTNYGYTF.

This chain links TRBV14 with TRBJ1-1, with D hard to call. V was shortened by 4 bases and J by 5 bases, with 11 bases between the two germline ends. The CDR3 consists of 13 residues. Germline assignment: CDR1 SGHDN and CDR2 FVKESK. The CDR3, as DNA: TGTGCCAGCAGCCGAGGGCTAGGTACTGAAGCTTTCTTT. This codes for CASSRGLGTEAFF.

This clone showed up just once. V usage is TRBV5-1 and J usage is TRBJ2-2; the D gene is possibly TRBD1 (6 bases). Trimming took off 6 bases at V and 1 base at J, with 10 bases between the two ends. Germline V gene sequence: CDR1 SGHRS, CDR2 YFSETQ. The CDR3 is 14 amino acids. In DNA form, the CDR3 reads TGCGCCAGCACAATAGGGGGGAACACCGGGGAGCTGTTTTTT. Protein product: CASTIGGNTGELFF.

The chain uses TRBV11-3 and TRBJ2-5; 10 nucleotides match TRBD2. Losses at the gene ends were 1 base for V and 3 bases for J; bases not matched to a gene: 8. Germline values: CDR1 SGHNT, CDR2 YENEEA. The CDR3 has 17 residues. CDR3 nucleotides: TGTGCCAGCAGCTTAGGGTTGTCTAGCGGGAGCGAAGAGACCCAGTACTTC. Amino acids: CASSLGLSSGSEETQYF. The full variable domain, its missing parts supplied by reference TRBV11-3 and TRBJ2-5, is EAGVVQSPRYKIIEKKQPVAFWCNPISGHNTLYWYLQNLGQGPELLIRYENEEAVDDSQLPKDRFSAERLKGVDSTLKIQPAELGDSAVYLCASSLGLSSGSEETQYFGPGTRLLVL.

The chain employs TRBV7-2 and TRBJ2-2; TRBD1 is a possible D gene (6 bases). From germline, CDR1 is SGHTA and CDR2 FQGNSA. The germline V and J ends were trimmed by 1 base and 11 bases, with 14 bases remaining between them. The CDR3 length is 14 residues. As DNA, the CDR3 is TGTGCCAGCAGCTTAGATCCAGGGGCTGCTGAGCTGTTTTTT. Its protein is CASSLDPGAAELFF.

V is TRBV5-6 and J is TRBJ2-7, with TRBD2 matching over 10 bases. Unmatched junction bases numbered 10, after V lost 4 bases and J lost 3 bases. This CDR3 spans 16 amino acids. In germline, CDR1 is SGHDT, CDR2 YYEEEE. CDR3 DNA sequence: TGTGCCAGCAGCGAATCGACGGGACTAGCGATCTACGAGCAGTACTTC. Translating gives CASSESTGLAIYEQYF.

This clone appeared once. The CDR3 sequence: CATARGIAGELFF. CDR3 nucleotides: TGTGCCACCGCGAGGGGGATTGCCGGGGAGCTGTTTTTT. This rearrangement joins TRBV25-1 to TRBJ2-2; D is perhaps TRBD1 (6 bases). Germline CDR1 is MGHDK and CDR2 is SYGVNS. The length of the CDR3 is 13 residues. Trimming shortened V by 10 bases and J by 6 bases, and 15 bases separated the two germline ends.

This chain joins TRBV30 and TRBJ1-2; D uncertain. The CDR3 is 13 residues long. In germline, CDR1 is GTSNPN, CDR2 SVGIG (reference sequence). V lost 3 bases and J 3 bases, leaving 11 bases between the germline ends. The CDR3 spells CAWRKTEDYGYTF. CDR3 in DNA: TGTGCCTGGAGAAAAACTGAGGACTATGGCTACACCTTC.

The chain carries TRBV5-1 and TRBJ2-7; TRBD1 aligns across 7 bases. The CDR3 length is 15 residues. Per the germline V gene, CDR1 is SGHRS and CDR2 is YFSETQ. V was pared by 3 bases and J by 6 bases, with 12 bases of the junction left unmatched. CDR3 region: CASSSQAVGGGEQYF. The CDR3 DNA sequence: TGCGCCAGCAGCTCCCAAGCGGTAGGGGGCGGCGAGCAGTACTTC.